One and the same sample provided the 16 T cell receptor beta chains below, sequenced in a study of T cell responses to AZD1222 COVID-19 vaccine. Clones were sequenced by immunoSEQ multiplex PCR, and TCRdb holds only the in-frame ones, with some missing. The profile shows more than 85,000 clones, about 81% of them singletons. This material consisted of peripheral blood, taken on day 0 of AZD1222 vaccination. These receptors were obtained from an adult in good health.

V is TRBV18 and J is TRBJ1-1, with 9 bases matching TRBD1. Germline-derived CDR1 and CDR2 are KGHSH and LQKENI. The CDR3 contains 14 residues. V trimming: 4 bases; J trimming: 5 bases; junction bases outside the gene matches: 5. CDR3 nucleotide sequence: TGTGCCAGCTCACAAGACAGGGGGGGTACTGAAGCTTTCTTT. Its translation: CASSQDRGGTEAFF.

The chain combines TRBV19 with TRBJ1-5, with TRBD1 matching over 7 bases. Germline V gives CDR1 LNHDA, CDR2 SQIVND (reference sequence). There are 14 residues in the CDR3. With 4 bases clipped from V and 6 bases from J, the junction kept 6 bases outside the gene matches. CDR3 bases: TGTGCCAGTAGTAGAGGGGGCGCCGGTCAGCCCCAGCATTTT. As protein: CASSRGGAGQPQHF.

The V call is TRBV11-1, the J call TRBJ1-1; D gene uncertain. Germline V gene data show CDR1 as SGHAT and CDR2 as FQDESV (reference sequence). The CDR3 is 13 amino acids. Trimming removed 5 bases at V and 2 bases at J, with 9 bases between. CDR3 sequence: CASSMGPNTEAFF. In DNA, the CDR3 is TGTGCCAGCAGCATGGGCCCAAACACTGAAGCTTTCTTT. Full variable domain (remainder filled in from reference TRBV11-1 and TRBJ1-1): EAEVAQSPRYKITEKSQAVAFWCDPISGHATLYWYRQILGQGPELLVQFQDESVVDDSQLPKDRFSAERLKGVDSTLKIQPAELGDSAMYLCASSMGPNTEAFFGQGTRLTVV.

This clone has just one count. CDR3 DNA sequence: TGTGCCAGCAGCAGGGGGATCCTCAGGGGTGGCTACACCTTC. This encodes CASSRGILRGGYTF. The gene calls are TRBV13 and TRBJ1-2, with D perhaps matching TRBD1 (6 bases). Germline CDR1 reads PRHDT; CDR2 reads FYEKMQ (reference sequence). The length of the CDR3 is 14 residues. Trimming pared 5 bases from V and 7 bases from J, leaving 17 bases between.

The chain carries TRBV2 and TRBJ1-6; 8 bases match TRBD1. Germline V gives CDR1 SNHLY, CDR2 FYNNEI. The CDR3 sequence is 15 residues long. V lost 6 bases to trimming and J lost 7 bases; unmatched junction nucleotides: 8. The CDR3, as DNA: TGTGCCAGCAGCTTTCAACAGGGGGAAAATTCACCCCTCCACTTT. Amino acid sequence: CASSFQQGENSPLHF. Variable domain in full (rest from reference TRBV2 and TRBJ1-6): EPEVTQTPSHQVTQMGQEVILRCVPISNHLYFYWYRQILGQKVEFLVSFYNNEISEKSEIFDDQFSVERPDGSNFTLKIRSTKLEDSAMYFCASSFQQGENSPLHFGNGTRLTVT.

The rearrangement links TRBV30 to TRBJ1-1; D remains ambiguous. Trimming pared 2 bases from V and 10 bases from J, leaving 11 bases between. The CDR3 is 11 residues long. Germline CDR1 reads GTSNPN; CDR2 reads SVGIG (reference sequence). Written as DNA, the CDR3 is TGTGCCTGGAGTCTGGGCTTTGGAGCTTTCTTT. Protein sequence: CAWSLGFGAFF.

V and J are TRBV18 and TRBJ2-7; 9 nucleotides agree with TRBD1. Looked up from germline, CDR1 is KGHSH and CDR2 is LQKENI. V lost 3 bases and J lost 2; bases outside the gene matches: 11. The CDR3 spans 17 residues. The DNA for the CDR3 is TGTGCCAGCTCACCGCAACGCACCGGACAGGGGACCTACGAGCAGTACTTC. It translates to CASSPQRTGQGTYEQYF.

V and J are TRBV11-2 and TRBJ1-2, with D possibly TRBD1 on 6 matching bases. The CDR3 extends over 18 amino acids. Trimming removed 3 bases from V and 6 bases from J, with 26 bases in between. The germline gives CDR1 SGHAT, CDR2 FQNNGV. CDR3 loop: CASSLGGGSWHRYNGYTF. CDR3 DNA sequence: TGTGCCAGCAGCTTGGGGGGCGGGTCGTGGCATCGTTATAATGGCTACACCTTC.

The V gene is TRBV11-2, the J gene TRBJ2-5; possibly TRBD2 for D (5 bases). This CDR3 contains 16 residues. V was shortened by 2 bases and J by 2 bases, with 15 bases between the two germline ends. Germline V gene data show CDR1 as SGHAT and CDR2 as FQNNGV. CDR3 sequence: CASSLNTLGSQETQYF. The CDR3 DNA reads as TGTGCCAGCAGCTTAAATACCTTGGGGAGTCAAGAGACCCAGTACTTC. The full variable domain, with the rest looked up from reference TRBV11-2 and TRBJ2-5, is EAGVAQSPRYKIIEKRQSVAFWCNPISGHATLYWYQQILGQGPKLLIQFQNNGVVDDSQLPKDRFSAERLKGVDSTLKIQPAKLEDSAVYLCASSLNTLGSQETQYFGPGTRLLVL.

V gene TRBV19 combines with J gene TRBJ1-2; D not certain. CDR1 is LNHDA and CDR2 is SQIVND in the germline V gene (reference sequence). This CDR3 spans 12 amino acids. V was shortened by 4 bases and J by 4 bases, with 7 bases between the two germline ends. CDR3 nucleotides: TGTGCCAGTAGTAGGGTAGGCTATGGCTACACCTTC. It specifies CASSRVGYGYTF.

The chain couples TRBV5-4 to TRBJ2-1, with unresolved D. The CDR3 loop spans 13 amino acids. Germline V lookup: CDR1 SGHNT, CDR2 YYREEE (reference sequence). The V end was cut by 3 bases, the J end by 8 bases, with 12 bases between. The chain's CDR3 is CASSSNLVYEQFF. In DNA, the CDR3 is TGTGCCAGCAGCTCCAATTTAGTCTATGAGCAGTTCTTC.

This clone was picked up one time. This chain links TRBV20-1 with TRBJ1-2; D not certain. Trimming removed 3 bases at V and 4 bases at J, with 12 bases between. The CDR3 spans 13 residues. Germline CDR1 DFQATT, CDR2 SNEGSKA (reference sequence). DNA of the CDR3: TGCAGTGCTAGTACCCGAGGGTCCTATGGCTACACCTTC. Protein product: CSASTRGSYGYTF.

This clone was picked up one time. The J gene is TRBJ2-7, the V gene TRBV24-1; 14 positions agree with TRBD2. This CDR3 contains 15 residues. CDR1 and CDR2 (germline): KGHDR, SFDVKD. V lost 5 bases and J lost 5; bases outside the gene matches: 4. The CDR3 region is CATSAKGLAGDEQYF. The CDR3, as DNA: TGTGCCACCAGTGCCAAGGGACTAGCGGGAGACGAGCAGTACTTC.

The rearrangement links TRBV20-1 to TRBJ2-1, with TRBD1 identical over 11 bases. V shed 6 bases, J shed 6 bases, and the junction held 19 bases outside the gene matches. The germline V gene has CDR1 DFQATT and CDR2 SNEGSKA (reference sequence). This CDR3 comprises 18 residues. The CDR3: CSASPDRGLRQSRNEQFF. In nucleotides, the CDR3 is TGCAGTGCGAGTCCGGACAGGGGGCTTCGACAGTCACGCAATGAGCAGTTCTTC.

On this clone: The sample holds other DNA sequences that translate to the same CDR3. This rearrangement joins TRBV5-1 to TRBJ1-5; 8 bases are shared with TRBD1. The CDR3 totals 15 residues. In germline, CDR1 is SGHRS, CDR2 YFSETQ. Losses at the gene ends were 0 bases for V and 5 bases for J; bases not matched to a gene: 4. The CDR3: CASSLGGQGDQPQHF. The DNA for the CDR3 is TGCGCCAGCAGCTTGGGTGGACAGGGCGATCAGCCCCAGCATTTT.

The CDR3 region is CASSLRQNQPQHF. The CDR3 DNA follows: TGTGCCAGCAGTTTGAGACAGAATCAGCCCCAGCATTTT. The chain employs TRBV6-5 and TRBJ1-5; TRBD1 is a possible D gene (5 bases). The germline V gene has CDR1 MNHEY and CDR2 SVGAGI. The CDR3 contains 13 residues. V lost 4 bases and J 4 bases, leaving 8 bases between the germline ends.